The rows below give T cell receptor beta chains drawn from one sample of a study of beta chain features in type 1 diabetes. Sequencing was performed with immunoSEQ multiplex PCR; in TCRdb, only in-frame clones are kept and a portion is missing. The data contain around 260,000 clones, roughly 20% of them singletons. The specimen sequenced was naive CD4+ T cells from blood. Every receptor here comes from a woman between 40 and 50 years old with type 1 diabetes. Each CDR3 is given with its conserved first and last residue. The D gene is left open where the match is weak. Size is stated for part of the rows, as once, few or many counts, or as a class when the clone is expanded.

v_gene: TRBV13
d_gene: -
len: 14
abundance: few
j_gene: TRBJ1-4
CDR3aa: CASSFGTTNEKLFF
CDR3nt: TGTGCCAGCAGCTTCGGGACAACTAATGAAAAACTGTTTTTT

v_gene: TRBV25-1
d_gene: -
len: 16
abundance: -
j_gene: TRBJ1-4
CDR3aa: CASSDPRRGKQEKLFF
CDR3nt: TGTGCCAGCAGTGATCCCCGACGGGGGAAGCAGGAAAAACTGTTTTTT

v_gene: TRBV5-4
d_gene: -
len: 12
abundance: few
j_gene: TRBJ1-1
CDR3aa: CASSPSAREAFF
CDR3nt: TGTGCCAGCAGCCCCTCCGCCCGAGAGGCTTTCTTT

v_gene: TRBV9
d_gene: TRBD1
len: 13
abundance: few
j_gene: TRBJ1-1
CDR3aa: CASTGQGNTEAFF
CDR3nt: TGTGCCAGCACCGGACAGGGAAACACTGAAGCTTTCTTT

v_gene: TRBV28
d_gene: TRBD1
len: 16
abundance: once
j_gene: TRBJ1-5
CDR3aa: CASRNVGTGDNQPQHF
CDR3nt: TGTGCCAGCAGAAACGTCGGGACAGGGGACAATCAGCCCCAGCATTTT

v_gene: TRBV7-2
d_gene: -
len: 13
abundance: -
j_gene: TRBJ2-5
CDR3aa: CASSWTGGETQYF
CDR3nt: TGTGCCAGCAGCTGGACCGGGGGAGAGACCCAGTACTTC

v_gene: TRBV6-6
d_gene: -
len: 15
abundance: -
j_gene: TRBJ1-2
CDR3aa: CASSRGTLTNYGYTF
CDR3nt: TGTGCCAGCAGTCGAGGGACACTTACTAACTATGGCTACACCTTC

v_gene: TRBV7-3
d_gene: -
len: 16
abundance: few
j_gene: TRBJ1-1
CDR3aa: CASSLTWTRMNTEAFF
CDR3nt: TGTGCCAGCAGCTTAACGTGGACACGCATGAACACTGAAGCTTTCTTT

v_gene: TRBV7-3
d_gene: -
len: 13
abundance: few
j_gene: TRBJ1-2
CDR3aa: CASSPSGVEGYTF
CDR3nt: TGTGCCAGCAGCCCTTCAGGGGTCGAGGGCTACACCTTC

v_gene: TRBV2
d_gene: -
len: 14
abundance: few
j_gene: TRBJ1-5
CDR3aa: CASSVVREVQPQHF
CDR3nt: TGTGCCAGCAGTGTGGTCAGGGAGGTTCAGCCCCAGCATTTT

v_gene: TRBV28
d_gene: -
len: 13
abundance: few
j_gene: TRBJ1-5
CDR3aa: CATSLVANQPQHF
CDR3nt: TGTGCCACCAGTTTGGTCGCGAATCAGCCCCAGCATTTT

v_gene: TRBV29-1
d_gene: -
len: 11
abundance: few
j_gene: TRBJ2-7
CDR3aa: CSGAGAYEQYF
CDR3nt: TGCAGCGGGGCCGGGGCCTACGAGCAGTACTTC

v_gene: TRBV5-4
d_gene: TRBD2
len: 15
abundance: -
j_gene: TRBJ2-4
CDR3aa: CASSSRLGREAKRDF
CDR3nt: TGTGCCAGCAGCTCCCGCCTTGGGCGGGAGGCCAAAAGAGACTTC

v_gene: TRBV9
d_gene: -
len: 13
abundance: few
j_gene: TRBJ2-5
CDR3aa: CASSVGGEETQYF
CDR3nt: TGTGCCAGCAGCGTAGGGGGGGAGGAGACCCAGTACTTC

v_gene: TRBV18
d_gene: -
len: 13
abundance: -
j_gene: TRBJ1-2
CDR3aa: CASSPDGVNGYTF
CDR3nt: TGTGCCAGCTCACCGGACGGGGTAAATGGCTACACCTTC

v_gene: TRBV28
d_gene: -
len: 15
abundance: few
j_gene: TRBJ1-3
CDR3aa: CASSLHSDTGNTIYF
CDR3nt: TGTGCCAGCAGTTTACACAGTGATACTGGAAACACCATATATTTT

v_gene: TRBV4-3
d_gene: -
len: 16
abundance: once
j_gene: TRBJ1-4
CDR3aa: CASSQDIGGTNEKLFF
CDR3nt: TGCGCCAGCAGCCAAGATATAGGAGGCACTAATGAAAAACTGTTTTTT

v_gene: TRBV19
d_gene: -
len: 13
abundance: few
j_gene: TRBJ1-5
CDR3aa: CASSIGANQPQHF
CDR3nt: TGTGCCAGTAGTATCGGAGCCAATCAGCCCCAGCATTTT

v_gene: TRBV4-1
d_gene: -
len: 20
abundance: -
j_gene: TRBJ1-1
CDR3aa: CASSQDPPNPQQGGNTEAFF
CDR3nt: TGCGCCAGCAGCCAAGATCCCCCTAACCCCCAACAGGGCGGGAACACTGAAGCTTTCTTT

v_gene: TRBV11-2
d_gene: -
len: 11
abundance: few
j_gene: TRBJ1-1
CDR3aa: CASSSRTEAFF
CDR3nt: TGTGCCAGCAGCTCGAGGACTGAAGCTTTCTTT

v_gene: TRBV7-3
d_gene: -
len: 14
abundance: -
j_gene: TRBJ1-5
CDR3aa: CASSSHGRNQPQHF
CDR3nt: TGTGCCAGCAGCTCCCACGGGAGGAACCAGCCCCAGCATTTT

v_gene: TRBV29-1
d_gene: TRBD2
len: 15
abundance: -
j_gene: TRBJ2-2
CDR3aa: CSVASGSLNTGELFF
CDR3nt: TGCAGCGTGGCTAGCGGGAGCCTGAACACCGGGGAGCTGTTTTTT

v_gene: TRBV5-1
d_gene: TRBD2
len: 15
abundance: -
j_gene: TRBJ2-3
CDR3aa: CASSLLTSGTDTQYF
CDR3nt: TGCGCCAGCAGCTTGTTAACTAGCGGCACAGATACGCAGTATTTT

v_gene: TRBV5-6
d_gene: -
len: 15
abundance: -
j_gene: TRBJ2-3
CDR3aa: CASSAGPGATDTQYF
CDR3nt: TGTGCCAGCAGCGCCGGACCGGGAGCAACAGATACGCAGTATTTT

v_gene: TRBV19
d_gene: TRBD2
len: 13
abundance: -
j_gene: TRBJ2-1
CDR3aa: CASRAGTSDEQFF
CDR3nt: TGTGCCAGTAGAGCCGGGACTAGCGATGAGCAGTTCTTC

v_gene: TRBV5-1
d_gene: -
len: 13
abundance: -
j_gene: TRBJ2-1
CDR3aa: CASSIQANNEQFF
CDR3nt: TGCGCCAGCAGCATACAGGCGAACAATGAGCAGTTCTTC

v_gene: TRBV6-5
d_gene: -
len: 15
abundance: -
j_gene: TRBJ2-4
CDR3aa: CASSYIQGTKNIQYF
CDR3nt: TGTGCCAGCAGTTATATACAGGGAACCAAAAACATTCAGTACTTC

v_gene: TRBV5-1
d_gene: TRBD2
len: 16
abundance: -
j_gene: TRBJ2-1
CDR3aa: CASSLVYWTSQGEQFF
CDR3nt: TGCGCCAGCAGCTTGGTATACTGGACTAGTCAGGGTGAGCAGTTCTTC

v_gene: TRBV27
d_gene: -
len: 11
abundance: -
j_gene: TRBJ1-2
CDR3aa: CATRQNYGYTF
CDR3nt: TGTGCCACCAGACAGAACTATGGCTACACCTTC

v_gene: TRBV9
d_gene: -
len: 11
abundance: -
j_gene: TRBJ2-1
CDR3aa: CASSVEDEQFF
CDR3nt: TGTGCCAGCAGCGTTGAGGATGAGCAGTTCTTC

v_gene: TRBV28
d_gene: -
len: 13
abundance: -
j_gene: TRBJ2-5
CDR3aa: CASSLSVKETQYF
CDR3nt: TGTGCCAGCAGTTTGTCCGTAAAAGAGACCCAGTACTTC

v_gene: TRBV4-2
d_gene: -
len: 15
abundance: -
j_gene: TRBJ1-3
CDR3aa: CASSQDLTAGNTIYF
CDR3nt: TGTGCCAGCAGCCAAGATCTGACAGCTGGAAACACCATATATTTT

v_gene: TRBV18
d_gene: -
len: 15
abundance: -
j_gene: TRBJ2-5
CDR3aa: CASSPPGGGQETQYF
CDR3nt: TGTGCCAGCTCACCACCGGGAGGAGGACAAGAGACCCAGTACTTC

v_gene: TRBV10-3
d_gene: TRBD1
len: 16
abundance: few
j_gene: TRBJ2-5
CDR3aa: CAISDRAATGGETQYF
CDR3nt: TGTGCCATCAGTGACAGGGCGGCGACAGGGGGGGAGACCCAGTACTTC

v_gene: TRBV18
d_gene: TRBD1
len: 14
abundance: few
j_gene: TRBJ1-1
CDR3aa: CASSRQGANTEAFF
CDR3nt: TGTGCCAGCTCACGTCAGGGGGCGAACACTGAAGCTTTCTTT

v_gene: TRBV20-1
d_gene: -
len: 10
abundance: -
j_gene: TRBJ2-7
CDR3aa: CSAREAEQYF
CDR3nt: TGCAGTGCTAGGGAGGCTGAGCAGTACTTC

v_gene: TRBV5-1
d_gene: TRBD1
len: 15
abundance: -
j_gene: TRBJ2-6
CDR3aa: CASSRTGSGANVLTF
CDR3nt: TGCGCCAGCAGCCGGACAGGGTCTGGGGCCAACGTCCTGACTTTC

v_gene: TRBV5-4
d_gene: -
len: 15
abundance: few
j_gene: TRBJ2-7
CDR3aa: CASSLDQGFGYEQYF
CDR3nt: TGTGCCAGCAGCTTGGATCAGGGGTTCGGCTACGAGCAGTACTTC

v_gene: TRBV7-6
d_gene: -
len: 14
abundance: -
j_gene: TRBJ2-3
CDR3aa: CASSSRPSADTQYF
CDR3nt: TGTGCCAGCAGCTCCCGGCCGAGCGCAGATACGCAGTATTTT

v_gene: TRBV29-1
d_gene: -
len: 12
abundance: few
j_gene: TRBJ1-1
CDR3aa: CSVEFPVREAFF
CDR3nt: TGCAGCGTTGAGTTCCCAGTCCGTGAAGCTTTCTTT

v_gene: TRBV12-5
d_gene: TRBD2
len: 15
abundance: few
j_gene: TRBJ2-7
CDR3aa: CASGLIVSGIEEQYF
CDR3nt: TGTGCTAGTGGTTTGATCGTTAGCGGGATCGAGGAGCAGTACTTC

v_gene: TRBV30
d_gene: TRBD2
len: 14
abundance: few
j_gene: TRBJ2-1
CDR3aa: CAWTSGISSNEQFF
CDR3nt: TGTGCCTGGACTAGCGGGATAAGTTCCAATGAGCAGTTCTTC

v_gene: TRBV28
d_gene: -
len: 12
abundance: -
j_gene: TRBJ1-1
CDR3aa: CASTPRNTEAFF
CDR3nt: TGTGCCAGCACCCCGAGGAACACTGAAGCTTTCTTT

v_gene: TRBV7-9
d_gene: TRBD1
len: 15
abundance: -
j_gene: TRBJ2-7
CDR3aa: CASSLPGQGAHEQYF
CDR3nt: TGTGCCAGCAGCCTACCGGGACAGGGGGCCCACGAGCAGTACTTC

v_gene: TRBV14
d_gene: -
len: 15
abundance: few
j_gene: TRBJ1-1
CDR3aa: CASSQSAWLNTEAFF
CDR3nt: TGTGCCAGCAGCCAAAGTGCGTGGTTGAACACTGAAGCTTTCTTT